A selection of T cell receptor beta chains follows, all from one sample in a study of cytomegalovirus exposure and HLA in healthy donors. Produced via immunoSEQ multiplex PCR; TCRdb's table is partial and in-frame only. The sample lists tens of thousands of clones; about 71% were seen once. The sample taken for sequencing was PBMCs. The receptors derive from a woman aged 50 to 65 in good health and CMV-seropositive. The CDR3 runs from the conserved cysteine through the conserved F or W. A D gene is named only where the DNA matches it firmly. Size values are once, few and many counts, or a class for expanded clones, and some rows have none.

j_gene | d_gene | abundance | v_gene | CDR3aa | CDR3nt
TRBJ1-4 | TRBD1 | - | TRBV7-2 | CASSLVGTVSHEKLFF | TGTGCCAGCAGCTTAGTCGGGACAGTTTCTCATGAAAAACTGTTTTTT
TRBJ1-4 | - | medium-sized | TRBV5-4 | CASSSNSEKLFF | TGTGCCAGCAGCTCTAACAGTGAAAAACTGTTTTTT
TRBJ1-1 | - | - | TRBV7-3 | CASSLLGAGETEAFF | TGTGCCAGCAGCTTATTAGGGGCCGGCGAGACTGAAGCTTTCTTT
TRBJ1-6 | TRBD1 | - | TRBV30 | CAWRTGGGFSYNSPLHF | TGTGCCTGGAGGACAGGGGGCGGCTTCTCCTATAATTCACCCCTCCACTTT
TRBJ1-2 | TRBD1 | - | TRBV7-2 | CASSGGSTGGYGYTF | TGTGCCAGCAGCGGCGGGTCAACAGGGGGGTACGGCTACACCTTC
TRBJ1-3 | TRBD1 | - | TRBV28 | CASSLSDRVRNTIYF | TGTGCCAGCAGTCTATCCGACAGGGTCCGAAACACCATATATTTT
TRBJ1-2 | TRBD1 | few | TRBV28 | CASSPTGRNGYTF | TGTGCCAGCAGTCCGACAGGGCGGAATGGCTACACCTTC
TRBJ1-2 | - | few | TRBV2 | CASVRGGADGYTF | TGTGCCAGCGTCCGGGGGGGAGCGGATGGCTACACCTTC
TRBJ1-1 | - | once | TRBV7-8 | CASSPRGRGDTEAFF | TGTGCCAGCAGCCCCCGGGGGAGGGGAGACACTGAAGCTTTCTTT
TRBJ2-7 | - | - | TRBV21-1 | CASSKADGQGTDWLGEQYF | TGTGCCAGCAGCAAAGCAGACGGACAGGGGACCGATTGGTTAGGGGAGCAGTACTTC
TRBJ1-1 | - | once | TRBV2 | CASMKNGVNTEAFF | TGTGCCAGCATGAAGAACGGGGTCAACACTGAAGCTTTCTTT
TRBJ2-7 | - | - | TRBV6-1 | CASSEVGAGPIYEQYF | TGTGCCAGCAGTGAGGTAGGGGCTGGGCCGATCTACGAGCAGTACTTC
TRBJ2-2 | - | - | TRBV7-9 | CANTRDTLNTGELFF | TGTGCCAATACCCGGGACACCCTGAACACCGGGGAGCTGTTTTTT
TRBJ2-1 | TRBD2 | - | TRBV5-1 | CASSLSGGSSYNEQFF | TGCGCCAGCAGCCTTAGCGGGGGAAGCTCCTACAATGAGCAGTTCTTC
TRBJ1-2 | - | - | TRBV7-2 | CASSRTRTENGYTF | TGTGCCAGCAGCCGAACCCGGACAGAGAACGGCTACACCTTC
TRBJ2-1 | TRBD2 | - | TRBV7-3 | CASSPKPRGAGGDNEQFF | TGTGCCAGCAGCCCAAAACCTCGAGGGGCGGGGGGGGACAATGAGCAGTTCTTC
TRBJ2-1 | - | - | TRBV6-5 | CASSITGSYNEQFF | TGTGCCAGCAGTATTACGGGCTCCTACAATGAGCAGTTCTTC
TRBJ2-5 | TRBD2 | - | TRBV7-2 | CASSMGLAGYETQYF | TGTGCCAGCAGCATGGGACTAGCGGGATATGAGACCCAGTACTTC
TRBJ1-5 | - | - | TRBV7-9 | CASSYGGGSNQPQHF | TGTGCCAGCAGCTACGGGGGGGGTAGCAATCAGCCCCAGCATTTT
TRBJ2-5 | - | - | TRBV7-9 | CASRPGQAEETQYF | TGTGCCAGCAGGCCGGGACAAGCAGAAGAGACCCAGTACTTC
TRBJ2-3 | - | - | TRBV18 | CASSPIDSFLFRSDTQYF | TGTGCCAGCTCACCGATCGACAGCTTCCTTTTTAGGTCAGATACGCAGTATTTT
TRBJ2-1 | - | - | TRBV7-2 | CASSFTPGSAEQFF | TGTGCCAGCAGCTTTACCCCCGGGAGTGCTGAGCAGTTCTTC
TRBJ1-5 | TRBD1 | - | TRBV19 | CASAPRGGQGANQPQHF | TGTGCCAGTGCCCCCCGGGGGGGACAGGGGGCAAATCAGCCCCAGCATTTT